The 30 T cell receptor beta chains presented below share a single source sample, sequenced in a study of blood T cell repertoires in COVID-19. Method: immunoSEQ multiplex PCR; TCRdb's copy keeps in-frame clones and lacks some. The sample comprises approximately 490,000 clones, approximately 90% of which are singletons, and 7% to 10% rests with the top ten. The sequencing sample was made of PBMCs or T cells enriched from blood (not recorded which). The receptors originated from a woman aged 55 to 70 who had recovered from COVID-19.

The chain has TRBV2 and TRBJ2-7; TRBD2 matches 7 bases. The CDR3 runs to 15 residues. CDR1 is SNHLY and CDR2 is FYNNEI in the germline V gene. Trimming removed 3 bases from V and 0 bases from J; junction bases left unmatched: 5. The CDR3 nucleotides read TGTGCCAGCAGTGACAGAGCGGGGACCTCCTACGAGCAGTACTTC. This encodes CASSDRAGTSYEQYF. The full variable domain, in which reference TRBV2 and TRBJ2-7 provide the parts outside the CDR3, is EPEVTQTPSHQVTQMGQEVILRCVPISNHLYFYWYRQILGQKVEFLVSFYNNEISEKSEIFDDQFSVERPDGSNFTLKIRSTKLEDSAMYFCASSDRAGTSYEQYFGPGTRLTVT.

The chain combines TRBV19 with TRBJ1-3, with unresolved D. Trimming pared 3 bases from V and 7 bases from J, leaving 10 bases between. Germline assignment: CDR1 LNHDA and CDR2 SQIVND (reference sequence). This CDR3 is 13 amino acids long. The DNA for the CDR3 is TGTGCCAGTAGTATCTCCCCCGGTAACACCATATATTTT. Translation gives CASSISPGNTIYF.

This chain links TRBV5-1 with TRBJ2-7; D may be TRBD2 (6 bases). V was trimmed by 5 bases and J by 4 bases, leaving 19 bases between them. This CDR3 has 15 residues. CDR1 and CDR2 (germline): SGHRS, YFSETQ. CDR3 residues: CASRPGPGAGYEQYF. The CDR3 DNA is TGCGCCAGCAGGCCCGGACCCGGGGCGGGATACGAGCAGTACTTC.

This clone was counted between two and nine times. The rearrangement uses TRBV29-1 and TRBJ2-4; 8 nucleotides agree with TRBD1. Trimming took 6 bases from V and 6 from J; bases not matched to a gene: 7. In germline, CDR1 is SQVTM, CDR2 ANQGSEA. The CDR3 is made up of 13 amino acids. The CDR3 sequence: CSVLGQGGNIQYF. The CDR3 DNA sequence: TGCAGCGTCCTCGGACAGGGTGGAAACATTCAGTACTTC.

V usage is TRBV11-2 and J usage is TRBJ2-2; 9 bases match TRBD2. Per germline, CDR1 SGHAT and CDR2 FQNNGV. This CDR3 spans 17 amino acids. Trimming cost V 3 bases and J 4 bases; bases outside gene matches: 9. In nucleotides, the CDR3 is TGTGCCAGCAGCTTTATATCCGGGACTAGCATCACCGGGGAGCTGTTTTTT. The encoded protein is CASSFISGTSITGELFF.

The rearrangement links TRBV6-5 to TRBJ1-2; 8 nucleotides line up with TRBD1. CDR1 and CDR2 (germline): MNHEY, SVGAGI. V dropped 6 bases and J dropped 8; count of bases not matched to a gene: 8. The CDR3 contains 13 residues. The CDR3 here is CASSSDRGSGYTF. CDR3 nucleotides: TGTGCCAGCAGCTCCGACAGGGGTTCAGGCTACACCTTC.

The rearrangement links TRBV6-6 to TRBJ2-7; 9 positions match TRBD1. Unmatched junction bases numbered 1, after V lost 6 bases and J lost 1 base. The V gene's germline CDR1 is MNHNY and CDR2 SVGAGI (reference sequence). The length of the CDR3 is 13 residues. The chain's CDR3 is CASSGTGSYEQYF. The CDR3 DNA reads TGTGCCAGCAGCGGGACAGGGTCCTACGAGCAGTACTTC.

V usage is TRBV6-5 and J usage is TRBJ1-5, with TRBD1 as a possible D gene (6 bases). This CDR3 is built from 14 residues. Germline CDR1 and CDR2: MNHEY and SVGAGI. V was pared by 6 bases and J by 7 bases, with 16 bases between. CDR3 loop: CASRPGGARQPQHF. DNA for the CDR3: TGTGCCAGCAGACCCGGGGGGGCAAGACAGCCCCAGCATTTT.

The V and J genes are TRBV9 and TRBJ1-4, with D perhaps matching TRBD1 (5 bases). The CDR3 consists of 16 residues. Germline CDR1 and CDR2: SGDLS and YYNGEE. V lost 4 bases, J lost 7 bases, and 20 bases lay in between. The CDR3 sequence: CASSPQGASKGEKLFF. In nucleotides, the CDR3 is TGTGCCAGCAGCCCCCAAGGGGCCTCTAAAGGTGAAAAACTGTTTTTT. Looking up the rest from reference TRBV9 and TRBJ1-4 gives the full variable domain: DSGVTQTPKHLITATGQRVTLRCSPRSGDLSVYWYQQSLDQGLQFLIQYYNGEERAKGNILERFSAQQFPDLHSELNLSSLELGDSALYFCASSPQGASKGEKLFFGSGTQLSVL.

This clone has more than one count but fewer than ten. The J gene is TRBJ1-1, the V gene TRBV28; 8 bases agree with TRBD1. CDR3 length: 14 residues. The J segment lost 6 bases and the V segment lost 6 bases, leaving 9 bases of the junction unmatched. Germline-derived CDR1 and CDR2 are MDHEN and SYDVKM. CDR3 protein: CASRKGQTGAEAFF. The CDR3 nucleotides read TGTGCCAGCAGGAAGGGACAGACAGGGGCTGAAGCTTTCTTT.

This chain links TRBV15 with TRBJ2-2, with D maybe TRBD1 (6 bases). The CDR3 spans 18 residues. Germline assignment: CDR1 LNHNV and CDR2 YYDKDF (reference sequence). Trimming cost V 3 bases and J 7 bases, with 24 bases left between them. CDR3 sequence (DNA): TGTGCCACCAGCAGGAGGTCCGGAACAGGGAGTCTCGGCGGGGAGCTGTTTTTT. Translation: CATSRRSGTGSLGGELFF.

The chain combines TRBV19 with TRBJ1-1; no reliable D call. Trimming pared 1 base from V and 1 base from J, leaving 10 bases between. From germline, CDR1 is LNHDA and CDR2 SQIVND (reference sequence). The CDR3 has 15 residues. CDR3 nucleotide sequence: TGTGCCAGTAGTATAGGAGCACCAGGGAACACTGAAGCTTTCTTT. Translation: CASSIGAPGNTEAFF.

The chain carries TRBV11-2 and TRBJ1-1, with TRBD1 matching 9 bases. The germline V gene has CDR1 SGHAT and CDR2 FQNNGV. The V and J ends lost 6 bases and 5 bases, in that order; junction bases with no gene match: 4. The CDR3 extends over 13 amino acids. The CDR3 DNA sequence: TGTGCCAGCAGTTCACAGGGGGCGACTGAAGCTTTCTTT. This translates into CASSSQGATEAFF.

The chain recombines TRBV5-1 with TRBJ2-5; 10 bases are shared with TRBD2. After removal of 6 bases from V and 4 bases from J, the junction contained 6 bases not matched to a gene. This CDR3 has 14 amino acids. The germline V gene has CDR1 SGHRS and CDR2 YFSETQ. CDR3 amino acids: CASTSGGATETQYF. CDR3 bases: TGCGCCAGCACAAGCGGGGGGGCCACAGAGACCCAGTACTTC.

The J gene is TRBJ1-2, the V gene TRBV7-8; D is uncertain. Germline assignment: CDR1 SGHVS and CDR2 FQNEAQ. Trimming stripped 1 base from V and 8 bases from J, with 11 bases between. CDR3 size: 13 residues. Written as DNA, the CDR3 is TGTGCCAGCAGCTTAGAAGGCAGGTACGGCTACACCTTC. Residues: CASSLEGRYGYTF.

This clone turned up a few times. This chain joins TRBV3-1 (or the pseudogene TRBV3-2) and TRBJ1-3; TRBD1 matches at 8 bases. The CDR3 runs to 16 residues. The trim removed 4 bases at V and 0 bases at J, leaving 5 bases unmatched. The V gene's germline CDR1 is LGHDT and CDR2 YNNKEL (reference sequence). The CDR3: CASSRGRGPSGNTIYF. The CDR3 DNA follows: TGTGCCAGCAGCCGGGGCAGGGGGCCCTCTGGAAACACCATATATTTT.

V and J are TRBV6-5 and TRBJ1-2; D perhaps matches TRBD1 (6 bases). V lost 8 bases and J lost 6, with 13 bases in between. The CDR3 is 12 amino acids. Germline CDR1 reads MNHEY; CDR2 reads SVGAGI. The CDR3 region is CASRGAGDGYTF. The CDR3 DNA is TGTGCCAGCCGGGGGGCAGGGGATGGCTACACCTTC.

The chain uses TRBV5-1 and TRBJ2-3; weak D call: TRBD2 (6 bases). Germline CDR1 reads SGHRS; CDR2 reads YFSETQ. The V gene lost 5 bases and the J gene lost 1 base, with 11 bases spanning the gap. CDR3 size: 14 residues. CDR3 nucleotides: TGCGCCAGCAGGCGGGACCCCGGCACAGATACGCAGTATTTT. Residues: CASRRDPGTDTQYF.

The genes are TRBV6-5 and TRBJ2-3; weak D call: TRBD1 (6 bases). The V and J ends lost 7 bases and 0 bases respectively, with 11 bases between them. Germline V gives CDR1 MNHEY, CDR2 SVGAGI. This CDR3 spans 14 amino acids. The CDR3 DNA reads as TGTGCCAGCACCAGGACAGTTAGCACAGATACGCAGTATTTT. It yields the protein CASTRTVSTDTQYF.

This chain connects TRBV5-1 to TRBJ2-7; no clear D. With 0 bases removed from V and 2 bases from J, the gap between germline ends came to 6 bases. Germline V gives CDR1 SGHRS, CDR2 YFSETQ. The CDR3 runs 13 residues. For the CDR3, the DNA is TGCGCCAGCAGCTTGGTGGCAGCCTACGAGCAGTACTTC. Translated: CASSLVAAYEQYF.

The chain carries TRBV19 and TRBJ2-3, with 11 bases aligning to TRBD1. Germline-derived CDR1 and CDR2 are LNHDA and SQIVND (reference sequence). The V and J ends lost 5 bases and 5 bases, in that order; junction bases with no gene match: 3. The CDR3 loop spans 14 amino acids. CDR3 sequence: CASSGTGGEDTQYF. Here the CDR3 DNA reads TGTGCCAGTAGTGGGACAGGGGGTGAAGATACGCAGTATTTT.

V and J are TRBV20-1 and TRBJ1-5; no clear D. The CDR3 totals 13 residues. Trimming left V 3 bases short and J 0 bases short, with 6 bases between. CDR1 is DFQATT and CDR2 is SNEGSKA in the germline V gene (reference sequence). CDR3 loop: CSASPGSNQPQHF. In DNA, the CDR3 is TGCAGTGCTAGTCCCGGTAGCAATCAGCCCCAGCATTTT.

The chain uses TRBV7-2 and TRBJ1-2; TRBD1 aligns across 7 bases. V was pared by 2 bases and J by 5 bases, with 8 bases of the junction left unmatched. This CDR3 spans 15 amino acids. Germline-derived CDR1 and CDR2 are SGHTA and FQGNSA. The CDR3 sequence: CASSLTGEVLYGYTF. DNA for the CDR3: TGTGCCAGCAGCTTAACAGGGGAGGTCTTGTATGGCTACACCTTC.

V is TRBV28 and J is TRBJ1-3; D possibly corresponds to TRBD1 (6 bases). There are 18 residues in the CDR3. V lost 6 bases to trimming and J lost 0 bases, with 21 bases between them. CDR1 and CDR2 from the germline V gene are MDHEN and SYDVKM. In DNA, the CDR3 is TGTGCCAGCAGGCGGATTCGGGGGGGCGCTTCCTCTGGAAACACCATATATTTT. Amino acid sequence: CASRRIRGGASSGNTIYF.

The gene calls are TRBV5-4 and TRBJ1-4; 9 bases align to TRBD1. V lost 6 bases and J lost 8; bases outside the gene matches: 5. CDR1 SGHNT and CDR2 YYREEE come from the germline V gene (reference sequence). This CDR3 is 13 amino acids long. CDR3 region: CASNRDREEKLFF. The CDR3 nucleotides are TGTGCCAGCAACCGGGACAGGGAGGAAAAACTGTTTTTT.

The chain has TRBV7-2 and TRBJ2-1; D might be TRBD2 (5 bases). Trimming stripped 1 base from V and 10 bases from J, with 14 bases between. This CDR3 has 14 residues. Germline V lookup: CDR1 SGHTA, CDR2 FQGNSA. This CDR3 reads CASSLDSGKKEQFF. The CDR3 DNA reads as TGTGCCAGCAGCTTAGATTCGGGGAAAAAGGAGCAGTTCTTC. The complete variable domain, with remaining parts taken from reference TRBV7-2 and TRBJ2-1, reads GAGVSQSPSNKVTEKGKDVELRCDPISGHTALYWYRQSLGQGLEFLIYFQGNSAPDKSGLPSDRFSAERTGGSVSTLTIQRTQQEDSAVYLCASSLDSGKKEQFFGPGTRLTVL.

V and J are TRBV3-1 (or the pseudogene TRBV3-2) and TRBJ1-5; unclear D gene. With 6 bases removed from V and 0 bases from J, the gap between germline ends came to 9 bases. The CDR3 consists of 14 residues. CDR1 is LGHDT, CDR2 YNNKEL, per germline (reference sequence). CDR3 DNA: TGTGCCAGCAGTCGAATCTATAGCAATCAGCCCCAGCATTTT. Amino acids: CASSRIYSNQPQHF.

Turning to this clone: Other DNA sequences from this sample encode an identical CDR3 as well. The chain combines TRBV7-2 with TRBJ1-2, with D tentatively TRBD1 (5 bases). This CDR3 is 14 amino acids long. Trimming removed 0 bases at V and 2 bases at J, with 7 bases between. CDR1 SGHTA and CDR2 FQGNSA come from the germline V gene. In DNA, the CDR3 is TGTGCCAGCAGCTTAGCAGGGGCAAACTATGGCTACACCTTC. Its protein is CASSLAGANYGYTF.

The chain links TRBV29-1 to TRBJ2-7; possible D gene TRBD1, 5 bases. Between the trimmed V and J ends, which lost 6 bases and 4 bases, there was a span of 7 bases. The CDR3 has 10 amino acids. Germline V CDR1 and CDR2: SQVTM, ANQGSEA. The CDR3 DNA reads as TGCAGCGTCGGACAATACGAGCAGTACTTC. Translation: CSVGQYEQYF.

V is TRBV6-5 and J is TRBJ1-6; 7 bases line up with TRBD1. Unmatched junction bases numbered 5, after V lost 5 bases and J lost 7 bases. The length of the CDR3 is 14 residues. Germline V gives CDR1 MNHEY, CDR2 SVGAGI. CDR3 sequence reads: CASSPPTGNSPLHF. The DNA of the CDR3 is TGTGCCAGCAGTCCTCCGACAGGGAATTCACCCCTCCACTTT.